The 10 T cell receptor beta chains given below trace back to one sample, sequenced in a study of control samples from healthy donors and cancer patients. The protocol was immunoSEQ multiplex PCR, while the TCRdb copy is restricted to in-frame clones and leaves out a portion. Among 95,000 to 150,000 clones, approximately 89% were seen once, and the ten largest hold 2.9%. The sample was blood. These receptors came from a man aged 55 to 70 in good health.

The V call is TRBV27, the J call TRBJ1-6; TRBD1 aligns across 7 bases. This CDR3 spans 16 amino acids. Germline values: CDR1 MNHEY, CDR2 SMNVEV (reference sequence). The J segment lost 7 bases and the V segment lost 6 bases, leaving 12 bases of the junction unmatched. Here the CDR3 DNA reads TGTGCCAGCAGCCCGGACAGGCCCCGACCCAATTCACCCCTCCACTTT. Protein sequence: CASSPDRPRPNSPLHF.

This clone has a single count. The junction does not match germline at one end; this may be a read error. DNA of the CDR3: TGTGCCAGCAGTATCCTTAGCAGGAGCCATGCCTTC. Translated, it gives CASSILSRSHAF. The V call is TRBV28, the J call TRBJ1-2, with D unclear. Germline V gives CDR1 MDHEN, CDR2 SYDVKM. The CDR3 runs 12 residues.

This chain joins TRBV6-2 or TRBV6-3 and TRBJ2-7; D remains unclear. V was clipped by 6 bases and J by 6 bases, with 24 bases between them. The CDR3 is made up of 16 amino acids. In germline, CDR1 is MNHEY, CDR2 SVGEGT. The CDR3, as DNA: TGTGCCAGCAGCCCTTTGGATCCGTCCCTCTTCCTCGAGCAGTACTTC. Translation: CASSPLDPSLFLEQYF.

The CDR3 region is CSVDGGQINYGYTF. In DNA form, the CDR3 reads TGCAGCGTTGATGGGGGACAGATAAACTATGGCTACACCTTC. The chain combines TRBV29-1 with TRBJ1-2; 7 positions agree with TRBD1. Unmatched junction bases numbered 6, after V lost 3 bases and J lost 2 bases. In germline, CDR1 is SQVTM, CDR2 ANQGSEA. This CDR3 spans 14 amino acids.

This chain joins TRBV7-2 and TRBJ2-3, with a tentative D call TRBD2 (6 bases). Looked up from germline, CDR1 is SGHTA and CDR2 is FQGNSA. The CDR3 spans 14 residues. V dropped 3 bases and J dropped 2 bases, with 9 bases sitting between them. In DNA, the CDR3 is TGTGCCAGCAGCTTGGACTATAACACAGATACGCAGTATTTT. It specifies CASSLDYNTDTQYF.

The chain joins TRBV5-4 to TRBJ2-7; TRBD1 aligns across 8 bases. The CDR3 is 15 amino acids. Germline CDR1 is SGHNT and CDR2 is YYREEE (reference sequence). V gave up 4 bases and J gave up 2 bases; unmatched junction bases: 8. CDR3 sequence (DNA): TGTGCCAGCAGCCCCGGACAGGGAAGTCCCTACGAGCAGTACTTC. As protein: CASSPGQGSPYEQYF.

This sequence joins TRBV6-6 and TRBJ1-1; D not certain. Germline CDR1 MNHNY, CDR2 SVGAGI (reference sequence). The CDR3 runs 12 residues. In DNA form, the CDR3 reads TGTGTCTCCCGGCTGGTGAACACTGAAGCTTTCTTT. Its translation: CVSRLVNTEAFF.

The chain couples TRBV11-3 to TRBJ2-7; possible D gene TRBD1, 5 bases. This CDR3 is 14 amino acids long. V lost 1 base and J lost 5, with 12 bases in between. Germline values: CDR1 SGHNT, CDR2 YENEEA. CDR3 coding DNA: TGTGCCAGCAGCTTAGGAGTAGGGGTGGACGAGCAGTACTTC. Protein sequence: CASSLGVGVDEQYF. Full variable domain (remainder filled in from reference TRBV11-3 and TRBJ2-7): EAGVVQSPRYKIIEKKQPVAFWCNPISGHNTLYWYLQNLGQGPELLIRYENEEAVDDSQLPKDRFSAERLKGVDSTLKIQPAELGDSAVYLCASSLGVGVDEQYFGPGTRLTVT.

This chain uses TRBV11-2 with TRBJ1-6, with D perhaps matching TRBD1 (5 bases). Germline CDR1 is SGHAT and CDR2 is FQNNGV. With 4 bases removed from V and 0 bases from J, the gap between germline ends came to 16 bases. CDR3 size: 18 residues. DNA of the CDR3: TGTGCCAGCAGCTCCACGTCAGGGATCAGCTCCTATAATTCACCCCTCCACTTT. This translates into CASSSTSGISSYNSPLHF.

This clone occurred a few times. This chain links TRBV28 with TRBJ1-3; D uncertain. Trimming took 2 bases from V and 0 from J, leaving 8 bases between them. Per the germline V gene, CDR1 is MDHEN and CDR2 is SYDVKM. The length of the CDR3 is 15 residues. The CDR3 nucleotides are TGTGCCAGCAGTTTAGGGCAACACTCTGGAAACACCATATATTTT. It codes for CASSLGQHSGNTIYF. Complete variable domain (other parts from reference TRBV28 and TRBJ1-3): DVKVTQSSRYLVKRTGEKVFLECVQDMDHENMFWYRQDPGLGLRLIYFSYDVKMKEKGDIPEGYSVSREKKERFSLILESASTNQTSMYLCASSLGQHSGNTIYFGEGSWLTVV.